One sample yielded the 23 T cell receptor beta chains listed below, sequenced in a study of early T cells in non-severe SARS-CoV-2 infection. TCRdb redid the calling of the 5' RACE reads with MiXCR, one entry per CDR3 protein. The data contain 80,000 or so distinct CDR3 sequences, 12% of them singletons. Sequencing used whole blood. These TCRs come from an adult who was a healthcare worker with PCR-confirmed SARS-CoV-2 infection or an uninfected control (not recorded which).

V is TRBV29-1 and J is TRBJ2-1; the D gene is possibly TRBD2 (5 bases). Deletions cut 5 bases from V and 0 bases from J, with 11 bases between. There are 14 residues in the CDR3. The germline V gene has CDR1 SQVTM and CDR2 ANQGSEA. The CDR3 protein is CSVWSGSSYNEQFF. The CDR3 bases are TGCAGCGTTTGGAGCGGCAGCTCCTACAATGAGCAGTTCTTC.

This clonotype came up a few times. The J gene is TRBJ2-1, the V gene TRBV2; D not resolved. CDR3 length equals 16 residues. CDR1 is SNHLY, CDR2 FYNNEI, per germline. V lost 1 base to trimming and J lost 3 bases, with 13 bases between them. Written as DNA, the CDR3 is TGTGCCAGCAGTGAAGACAGATCCCTAATCTACAATGAGCAGTTCTTC. Its protein is CASSEDRSLIYNEQFF.

This clonotype appeared a few times. The J gene is TRBJ1-1, the V gene TRBV20-1; D is unresolved. Trimming took off 1 base at V and 4 bases at J, with 7 bases between the two ends. The germline gives CDR1 DFQATT, CDR2 SNEGSKA (reference sequence). There are 12 residues in the CDR3. CDR3 bases: TGCAGTGCTAGAGGCTTGGGCACTGAAGCTTTCTTT. Its protein is CSARGLGTEAFF.

The chain has TRBV20-1 and TRBJ2-1; 10 bases line up with TRBD2. From germline, CDR1 is DFQATT and CDR2 SNEGSKA (reference sequence). V lost 6 bases, J lost 9 bases, and 17 bases stayed unmatched. The length of the CDR3 is 16 residues. Written as DNA, the CDR3 is TGCAGTGCCCGTAGGACGGGGCTAGCGGGAGACGGTGAGCAGTTCTTC. Translated: CSARRTGLAGDGEQFF.

This clonotype was seen a handful of times. DNA of the CDR3: TGTGCCAGCAATCTCGGACCCGGGAGGGGGGACAATGAGCAGTTCTTC. It encodes CASNLGPGRGDNEQFF. The V and J genes are TRBV12-3 or TRBV12-4 and TRBJ2-1; 8 nucleotides agree with TRBD2. CDR3 length: 16 residues. V shed 7 bases, J shed 5 bases, and the junction held 13 bases outside the gene matches.

This clonotype was recorded at least ten times. The V gene is TRBV19, the J gene TRBJ2-1; 7 positions agree with TRBD2. V shed 5 bases and J 3 bases; nucleotides not matched to a gene: 10. Germline V lookup: CDR1 LNHDA, CDR2 SQIVND (reference sequence). The CDR3 has 16 amino acids. The CDR3 DNA reads as TGTGCCAGTAGTGTCCTGGGCCAGCGGGGCTACAATGAGCAGTTCTTC. It specifies CASSVLGQRGYNEQFF.

This clonotype was counted only a few times. The V and J genes are TRBV19 and TRBJ2-7; 11 bases match TRBD2. CDR3 length equals 13 residues. Unmatched junction bases numbered 1, after V lost 3 bases and J lost 6 bases. Per the germline V gene, CDR1 is LNHDA and CDR2 is SQIVND (reference sequence). CDR3 amino acids: CASSMLAGGEQYF. The CDR3, as DNA: TGTGCCAGTAGTATGCTAGCGGGAGGCGAGCAGTACTTC.

This clonotype occurred many times. V gene TRBV5-5 combines with J gene TRBJ2-2; D not resolved. V lost 0 bases and J lost 5, with 5 bases in between. This CDR3 has 13 residues. Germline CDR1 and CDR2: SGHKS and YYEKEE (reference sequence). In nucleotides, the CDR3 is TGTGCCAGCAGCTTGGCGATAACCGGGGAGCTGTTTTTT. The encoded protein is CASSLAITGELFF.

This clonotype was counted many times. The rearrangement joins TRBV9 to TRBJ1-3; D might be TRBD1 (6 bases). The CDR3 loop spans 16 amino acids. Germline CDR1 is SGDLS and CDR2 is YYNGEE. The germline V and J ends were trimmed by 0 bases and 2 bases, with 12 bases remaining between them. CDR3 sequence reads: CASSVGGASTGNTIYF. The CDR3 DNA is TGTGCCAGCAGCGTAGGGGGGGCCAGTACTGGAAACACCATATATTTT.

This clonotype was counted ten times or more. The CDR3 sequence is CSAHGGTGKNEAFF. In nucleotides, the CDR3 is TGCAGTGCCCATGGGGGTACCGGGAAAAACGAAGCTTTCTTT. The chain couples TRBV20-1 to TRBJ1-1; tentative D call: TRBD1 (5 bases). The CDR3 spans 14 residues. V lost 6 bases to trimming and J lost 8 bases, with 22 bases between them. The germline V gene has CDR1 DFQATT and CDR2 SNEGSKA (reference sequence).

The chain employs TRBV6-5 and TRBJ2-3; D gene ambiguous. Germline-derived CDR1 and CDR2 are MNHEY and SVGAGI. The V gene lost 5 bases and the J gene lost 4 bases, with 16 bases spanning the gap. CDR3 length equals 15 residues. The CDR3 DNA reads TGTGCCAGCAGTCAAACCGTAGGGCGGCCAGATACGCAGTATTTT. Translating gives CASSQTVGRPDTQYF.

In its sample, this clonotype was seen a few times. The junction and the germline gene differ at one end; a read error may be behind it. CDR3 sequence reads: CASSDDRPNPEAFF. The CDR3 bases are TGTGCCAGCAGTGATGATAGGCCGAACCCTGAAGCTTTCTTT. V and J are TRBV2 and TRBJ1-1, with D unresolved. This CDR3 has 14 amino acids. The germline V gene encodes CDR1 SNHLY and CDR2 FYNNEI.

This clonotype was seen only a few times. The chain employs TRBV28 and TRBJ1-2; a possible D gene is TRBD1 (5 bases). V lost 3 bases, J lost 4 bases, and 15 bases lay in between. The CDR3 is made up of 15 amino acids. Germline loops: CDR1 MDHEN, CDR2 SYDVKM. DNA for the CDR3: TGTGCCAGCAGTTTGGGGCATTTAAAGGGCTATGGCTACACCTTC. This codes for CASSLGHLKGYGYTF.

In this sample, this clonotype turned up many times. The rearrangement joins TRBV30 to TRBJ1-5; D gene unclear. The CDR3 has 13 amino acids. CDR1 is GTSNPN, CDR2 SVGIG, per germline (reference sequence). V lost 3 bases to trimming and J lost 0 bases, with 6 bases between them. In DNA form, the CDR3 reads TGTGCCTGGAGCTCGTATAGCAATCAGCCCCAGCATTTT. This translates into CAWSSYSNQPQHF.

V and J are TRBV9 and TRBJ1-2; tentatively, D is TRBD1 (6 bases). This CDR3 contains 15 residues. Per germline, CDR1 SGDLS and CDR2 YYNGEE. Trimming stripped 4 bases from V and 4 bases from J, with 17 bases between. CDR3 nucleotide sequence: TGTGCCAGCAGCACCCAGGGGAGTAGTGGCTATGGCTACACCTTC. Its translation is CASSTQGSSGYGYTF.

This clonotype was picked up a small number of times. The chain's CDR3 is CATSDQGQGDRTQYF. CDR3 coding DNA: TGTGCCACCAGTGACCAGGGACAGGGGGATCGTACGCAGTATTTT. The genes are TRBV24-1 and TRBJ2-3; TRBD1 matches at 11 bases. The CDR3 runs 15 residues. V lost 4 bases to trimming and J lost 8 bases; unmatched junction nucleotides: 7. Germline V gene data show CDR1 as KGHDR and CDR2 as SFDVKD.

The V call is TRBV29-1, the J call TRBJ2-1; D possibly corresponds to TRBD2 (6 bases). Germline CDR1 reads SQVTM; CDR2 reads ANQGSEA. The CDR3 is 17 amino acids. V lost 3 bases and J 0 bases, leaving 18 bases between the germline ends. In DNA, the CDR3 is TGCAGCGTTGATCCATATAGGGCCGGGAGCTCCTACAATGAGCAGTTCTTC. It encodes CSVDPYRAGSSYNEQFF.

The V call is TRBV6-6, the J call TRBJ2-7, with D perhaps matching TRBD2 (6 bases). The germline gives CDR1 MNHNY, CDR2 SVGAGI (reference sequence). V shed 7 bases and J shed 2 bases, with 21 bases lying between them. The CDR3 loop spans 16 amino acids. In DNA form, the CDR3 reads TGTGCCAGCACCCCCCGTGACCGGGGGAGAACCTACGAGCAGTACTTC. This sequence encodes CASTPRDRGRTYEQYF.

This clonotype has only a few counts. The CDR3 sequence: CASKSRGGRGADTQYF. CDR3 nucleotides: TGTGCCAGCAAATCACGGGGCGGGAGGGGAGCAGATACGCAGTATTTT. The genes are TRBV6-1 and TRBJ2-3, with 9 bases identical to TRBD2. Germline CDR1 MNHNS, CDR2 SASEGT. V lost 7 bases to trimming and J lost 4 bases; unmatched junction nucleotides: 12. The CDR3 runs to 16 residues.

The chain carries TRBV20-1 and TRBJ2-3, with 11 bases identical to TRBD2. Germline CDR1 DFQATT, CDR2 SNEGSKA (reference sequence). The CDR3 loop spans 14 amino acids. The V gene end was trimmed by 7 bases and the J gene end by 2 bases; junction bases not matched to a gene: 5. This CDR3 is CSVLAGGNTDTQYF. The CDR3 nucleotides read TGCAGTGTTTTAGCGGGAGGGAACACAGATACGCAGTATTTT.

This clonotype was observed many times. The V call is TRBV27, the J call TRBJ1-1; 12 nucleotides line up with TRBD1. The germline CDR1 and CDR2 sequences are MNHEY and SMNVEV (reference sequence). V shed 4 bases, J shed 5 bases, and the junction held 8 bases outside the gene matches. This CDR3 has 16 residues. The CDR3 is CASSSRDRGRSTEAFF. The CDR3 DNA is TGTGCCAGCAGTTCCCGGGACAGGGGGCGAAGTACTGAAGCTTTCTTT.

This clonotype was detected ten times or more. The chain uses TRBV20-1 and TRBJ2-1, with 9 bases aligning to TRBD2. The germline V gene has CDR1 DFQATT and CDR2 SNEGSKA (reference sequence). V trimming: 0 bases; J trimming: 4 bases; junction bases outside the gene matches: 7. The CDR3 sequence is 16 residues long. Here the CDR3 reads CSARDHAGGGYNEQFF. CDR3 bases: TGCAGTGCTAGAGATCATGCGGGAGGGGGGTACAATGAGCAGTTCTTC.

This clonotype appeared many times. V gene TRBV10-3 combines with J gene TRBJ1-2; no clear D. This CDR3 has 12 residues. Trimming pared 0 bases from V and 5 bases from J, leaving 4 bases between. Germline V gene data show CDR1 as ENHRY and CDR2 as SYGVKD. The CDR3 nucleotides are TGTGCCATCAGTGAGTCAGAGTATGGCTACACCTTC. The encoded protein is CAISESEYGYTF.